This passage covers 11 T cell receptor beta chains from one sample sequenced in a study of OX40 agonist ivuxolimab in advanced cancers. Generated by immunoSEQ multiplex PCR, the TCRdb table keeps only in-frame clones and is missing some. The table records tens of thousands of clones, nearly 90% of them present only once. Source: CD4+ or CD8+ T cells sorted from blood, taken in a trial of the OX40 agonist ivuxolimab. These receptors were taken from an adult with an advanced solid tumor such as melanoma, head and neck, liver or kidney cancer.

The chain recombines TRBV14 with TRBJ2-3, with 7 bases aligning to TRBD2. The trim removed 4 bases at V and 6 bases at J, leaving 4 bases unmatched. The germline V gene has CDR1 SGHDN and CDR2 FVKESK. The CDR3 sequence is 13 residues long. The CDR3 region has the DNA TGTGCCAGCAGCCCTCTAGCGGCCGATACGCAGTATTTT. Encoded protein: CASSPLAADTQYF.

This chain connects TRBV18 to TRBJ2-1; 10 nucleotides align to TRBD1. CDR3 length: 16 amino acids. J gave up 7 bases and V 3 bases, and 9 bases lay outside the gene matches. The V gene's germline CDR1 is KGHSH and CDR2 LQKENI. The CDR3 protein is CASSPPWDRGWNEQFF. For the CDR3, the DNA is TGTGCCAGCTCACCGCCCTGGGACAGGGGCTGGAATGAGCAGTTCTTC.

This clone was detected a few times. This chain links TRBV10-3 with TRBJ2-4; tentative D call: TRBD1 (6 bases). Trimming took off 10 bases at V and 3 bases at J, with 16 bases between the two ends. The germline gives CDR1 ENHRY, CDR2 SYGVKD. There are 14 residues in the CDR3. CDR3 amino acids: CATQQGQGKNIQYF. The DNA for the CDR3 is TGTGCCACGCAACAGGGTCAAGGCAAAAACATTCAGTACTTC.

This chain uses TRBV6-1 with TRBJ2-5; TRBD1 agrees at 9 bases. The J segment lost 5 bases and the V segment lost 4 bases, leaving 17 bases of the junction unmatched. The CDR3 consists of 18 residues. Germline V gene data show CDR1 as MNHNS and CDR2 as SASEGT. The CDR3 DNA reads TGTGCCAGCAGTGTGATCACCGGGACAGGGAACTTGGGTGAGACCCAGTACTTC. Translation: CASSVITGTGNLGETQYF.

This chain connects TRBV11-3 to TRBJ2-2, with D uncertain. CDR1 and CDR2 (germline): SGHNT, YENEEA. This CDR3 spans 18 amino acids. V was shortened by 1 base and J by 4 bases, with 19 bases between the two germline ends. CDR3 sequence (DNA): TGTGCCAGCAGCTTAGTTGAGACTGGGTCTCGGACCACCGGGGAGCTGTTTTTT. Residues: CASSLVETGSRTTGELFF.

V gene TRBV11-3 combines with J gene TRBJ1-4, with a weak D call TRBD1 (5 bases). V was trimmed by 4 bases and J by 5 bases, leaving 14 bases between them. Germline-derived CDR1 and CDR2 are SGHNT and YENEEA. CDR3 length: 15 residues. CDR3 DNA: TGTGCCAGCAGCTCACAGGCCCTGGGCAATGAAAAACTGTTTTTT. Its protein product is CASSSQALGNEKLFF.

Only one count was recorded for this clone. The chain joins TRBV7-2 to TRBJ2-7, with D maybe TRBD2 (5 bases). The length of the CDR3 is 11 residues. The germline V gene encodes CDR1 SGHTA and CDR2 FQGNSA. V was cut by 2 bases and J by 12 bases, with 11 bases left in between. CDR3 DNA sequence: TGTGCCAGCAGCTTACATCGGGAATTGTACTTC. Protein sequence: CASSLHRELYF.

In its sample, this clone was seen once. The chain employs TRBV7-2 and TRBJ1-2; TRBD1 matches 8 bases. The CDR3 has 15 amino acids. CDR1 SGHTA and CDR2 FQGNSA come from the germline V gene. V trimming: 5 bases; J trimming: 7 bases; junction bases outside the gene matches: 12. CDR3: CASSPGQGPPGGYTF. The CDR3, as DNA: TGTGCCAGCAGCCCTGGACAGGGCCCTCCTGGTGGCTACACCTTC.

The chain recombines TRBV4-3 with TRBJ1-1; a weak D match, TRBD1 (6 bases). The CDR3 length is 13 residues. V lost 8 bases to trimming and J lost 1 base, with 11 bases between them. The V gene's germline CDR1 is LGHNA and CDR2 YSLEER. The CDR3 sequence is CASCPGQNTEAFF. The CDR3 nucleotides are TGCGCCAGCTGCCCGGGACAGAACACTGAAGCTTTCTTT.

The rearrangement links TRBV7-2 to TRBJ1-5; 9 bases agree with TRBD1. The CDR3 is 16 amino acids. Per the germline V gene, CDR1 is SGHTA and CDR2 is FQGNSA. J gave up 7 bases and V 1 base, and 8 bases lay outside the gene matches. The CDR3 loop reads CASSLGTGGKGQPQHF. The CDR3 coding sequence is TGTGCCAGCAGCTTAGGAACAGGGGGCAAAGGCCAGCCCCAGCATTTT. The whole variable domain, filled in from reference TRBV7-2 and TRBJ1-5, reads GAGVSQSPSNKVTEKGKDVELRCDPISGHTALYWYRQSLGQGLEFLIYFQGNSAPDKSGLPSDRFSAERTGGSVSTLTIQRTQQEDSAVYLCASSLGTGGKGQPQHFGDGTRLSIL.

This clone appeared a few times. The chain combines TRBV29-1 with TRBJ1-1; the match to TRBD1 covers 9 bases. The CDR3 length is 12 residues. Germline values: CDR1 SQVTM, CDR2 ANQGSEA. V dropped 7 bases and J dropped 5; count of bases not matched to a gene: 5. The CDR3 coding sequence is TGCAGCGCCTCACAGGGGGCAACTGAAGCTTTCTTT. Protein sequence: CSASQGATEAFF.